Described below is a single TCR beta chain sequence and its context. The antigen is unknown. The data are from a study of shared clonotypes between healthy human individuals. General study points: With few donors, the genetic and exposure-history diversity represented was limited. Of the naive CD4 clonotypes, roughly 5.2% were shared across several donors.

Over several immunoSEQ plates, each subset's genomic DNA was distributed in even portions. Authors' data handling: Junction-only immunoSEQ data arrived without quality scores, meaning filtering differed. Assay used: immunoSEQ multiplex PCR; TCRdb lists only in-frame clones, some missing. Clone size and the V and J calls come from that table; the DNA yielded D and trimming. The sample carries 650,000 to 800,000 clones, just under 75% recorded once. The V segment lost 5 bases and the J segment 1 base; nucleotides outside the gene matches: 6. CDR1 GTSNPN and CDR2 SVGIG come from the germline V gene (reference sequence). The CDR3 is 14 amino acids.

The TCR was taken from a woman aged 25 to 39 in good health. Sequencing was done on a sample of memory CD4+ T cells sorted from blood. Sample subset: CD45RA-negative fraction. V and J are TRBV30 and TRBJ2-7; 9 bases are shared with TRBD1. The chain's CDR3 is CAWARTGVSYEQYF. CDR3 bases: TGTGCCTGGGCAAGGACAGGGGTGTCCTACGAGCAGTACTTC.